The 8 T cell receptor beta chains in this list originate from one sample, sequenced in a study of blood T cell repertoires in COVID-19. Clones were read by immunoSEQ multiplex PCR, and TCRdb kept only the in-frame ones, dropping some. The table shows 200,000 to 250,000 clones, with about 88% occurring only once. The sample taken for sequencing was peripheral blood. These receptors were taken from a woman aged 65 to 85 with active or convalescent COVID-19.

The chain links TRBV12-3 or TRBV12-4 to TRBJ1-3; tentatively, D is TRBD1 (5 bases). The CDR3 covers 13 residues. The germline V and J ends were trimmed by 11 bases and 0 bases, with 11 bases remaining between them. This CDR3 is CAHRPSSGNTIYF. DNA for the CDR3: TGTGCCCACAGGCCTTCCTCTGGAAACACCATATATTTT.

The chain combines TRBV6-5 with TRBJ1-1; D is possibly TRBD1 (5 bases). This CDR3 has 13 residues. From germline, CDR1 is MNHEY and CDR2 SVGAGI. Between the trimmed V and J ends, which lost 7 bases and 4 bases, there was a span of 13 bases. The CDR3, as DNA: TGTGCCAGCATTCAGGGAGGGAGCACTGAAGCTTTCTTT. Translation gives CASIQGGSTEAFF.

The rearrangement joins TRBV7-2 to TRBJ1-1, with 7 bases identical to TRBD1. This CDR3 is built from 17 residues. After removal of 2 bases from V and 7 bases from J, the junction contained 16 bases not matched to a gene. The germline V gene encodes CDR1 SGHTA and CDR2 FQGNSA. The CDR3 sequence is CASSLRLTPGTALEAFF. DNA for the CDR3: TGTGCCAGCAGCTTAAGACTCACCCCAGGGACAGCTCTTGAAGCTTTCTTT.

The chain recombines TRBV6-5 with TRBJ2-3, with 11 bases lining up with TRBD2. After removal of 6 bases from V and 6 bases from J, the junction contained 8 bases not matched to a gene. From germline, CDR1 is MNHEY and CDR2 SVGAGI. This CDR3 has 15 residues. This chain's CDR3 is CASRLSGGAIDTQYF. The CDR3 DNA follows: TGTGCCAGCAGGCTTAGCGGGGGGGCCATTGATACGCAGTATTTT.

The chain links TRBV12-5 to TRBJ2-3, with a tentative D call TRBD2 (7 bases). Trimming cost V 5 bases and J 4 bases, with 13 bases left between them. Germline CDR1 LGHNT, CDR2 FRNRAP. The CDR3 length is 14 residues. CDR3 in amino acids: CASGPSGGPDTQYF. The DNA for the CDR3 is TGTGCTAGTGGTCCCTCGGGGGGCCCAGATACGCAGTATTTT.

V is TRBV24-1 and J is TRBJ1-6, with unresolved D. With 3 bases removed from V and 7 bases from J, the gap between germline ends came to 9 bases. The germline V gene encodes CDR1 KGHDR and CDR2 SFDVKD. CDR3 size: 14 residues. The CDR3 nucleotides read TGTGCCACCAGTGATCCCGGTATAAATTCACCCCTCCACTTT. This sequence encodes CATSDPGINSPLHF.

The rearrangement links TRBV4-3 to TRBJ2-5; TRBD1 aligns across 11 bases. Germline V gives CDR1 LGHNA, CDR2 YSLEER. The CDR3 consists of 14 residues. Unmatched junction bases numbered 5, after V lost 4 bases and J lost 7 bases. The CDR3 nucleotides are TGCGCCAGCAGCCCGGACAGGGGGCAGGGGACCCAGTACTTC. It translates to CASSPDRGQGTQYF.

This clone was picked up one time. The CDR3 DNA is TGTGCCACCAGTGACCAACAGGGTACTGGGGCCAACGTCCTGACTTTC. This codes for CATSDQQGTGANVLTF. The genes are TRBV24-1 and TRBJ2-6, with D perhaps TRBD1 (6 bases). The V gene lost 4 bases and the J gene lost 2 bases, with 11 bases spanning the gap. The CDR3 runs to 16 residues. Germline V gives CDR1 KGHDR, CDR2 SFDVKD.